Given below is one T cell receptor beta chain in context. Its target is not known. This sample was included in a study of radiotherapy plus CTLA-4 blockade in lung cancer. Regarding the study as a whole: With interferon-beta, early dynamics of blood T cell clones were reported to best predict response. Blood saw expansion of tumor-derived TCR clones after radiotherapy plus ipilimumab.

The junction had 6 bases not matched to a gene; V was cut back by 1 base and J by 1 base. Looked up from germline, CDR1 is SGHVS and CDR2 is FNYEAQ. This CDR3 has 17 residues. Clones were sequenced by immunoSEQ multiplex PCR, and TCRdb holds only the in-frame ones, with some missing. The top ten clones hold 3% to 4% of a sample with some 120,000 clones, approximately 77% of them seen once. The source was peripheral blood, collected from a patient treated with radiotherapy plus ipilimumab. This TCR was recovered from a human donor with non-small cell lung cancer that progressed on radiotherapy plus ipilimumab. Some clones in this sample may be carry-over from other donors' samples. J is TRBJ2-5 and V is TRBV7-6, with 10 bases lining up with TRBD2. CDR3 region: CASSLVPASGGQETQYF. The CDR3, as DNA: TGTGCCAGCAGCTTAGTGCCGGCTAGCGGGGGCCAAGAGACCCAGTACTTC.